Following are 24 T cell receptor beta chains from one sample sequenced in a study of T cells in Graves' hyperthyroidism and ophthalmopathy. The source material, RNA transcripts, was used to amplify TCR beta CDR3 regions. The HTBI primer set served for first-round RT-PCR of the TCR CDR3. TCRdb used MiXCR to reprocess the multiplex PCR reads, holding one entry per CDR3 protein. The data hold about 360,000 distinct CDR3 sequences, with 15% to 18% observed a single time. The sequencing input was blood. Every receptor here comes from a woman aged 18-29 years with Graves' hyperthyroidism that later progressed to Graves' ophthalmopathy.

At least ten counts were recorded for this clonotype. The CDR3 sequence is CASSASSVQETQYF. DNA for the CDR3: TGTGCCAGCAGCGCTTCGTCAGTCCAAGAGACCCAGTACTTC. The V and J genes are TRBV16 and TRBJ2-5, with unresolved D. The V end was cut by 5 bases, the J end by 1 base, with 11 bases between. The CDR3 is 14 residues long. The germline CDR1 and CDR2 sequences are KGHSY and FQNENV.

This clonotype was seen ten or more times. The J gene is TRBJ2-2, the V gene TRBV2; D gene unclear. The CDR3 consists of 14 residues. Trimming pared 4 bases from V and 5 bases from J, leaving 11 bases between. Germline V gene sequence: CDR1 SNHLY, CDR2 FYNNEI. The CDR3 protein is CASSGLVVTGELFF. CDR3 DNA: TGTGCCAGCAGTGGATTAGTGGTGACCGGGGAGCTGTTTTTT. Combining the CDR3 with reference TRBV2 and TRBJ2-2 gives the whole variable domain EPEVTQTPSHQVTQMGQEVILRCVPISNHLYFYWYRQILGQKVEFLVSFYNNEISEKSEIFDDQFSVERPDGSNFTLKIRSTKLEDSAMYFCASSGLVVTGELFFGEGSRLTVL.

This clonotype was observed a handful of times. A clone one base away is much larger, so this may be a read error. This chain links TRBV20-1 with TRBJ2-7, with TRBD1 identical over 9 bases. The germline gives CDR1 DFQATT, CDR2 SNEGSKA (reference sequence). The CDR3 loop spans 15 amino acids. In DNA form, the CDR3 reads TGCAGTGCCCCCGGGGGGACAGGGATCTCCTACGAGCAGTGCTTC. This encodes CSAPGGTGISYEQCF.

This clonotype has at least ten counts. The chain employs TRBV28 and TRBJ2-7; D gene uncertain. Germline V gives CDR1 MDHEN, CDR2 SYDVKM. The CDR3 is 11 amino acids. Trimming stripped 3 bases from V and 6 bases from J, with 6 bases between. The CDR3 spells CASSFLSEQYF. The CDR3 nucleotides read TGTGCCAGCAGTTTTCTGTCCGAGCAGTACTTC.

This clonotype was seen ten or more times. The V call is TRBV7-9, the J call TRBJ2-1; D possibly corresponds to TRBD1 (6 bases). This CDR3 comprises 15 residues. Per germline, CDR1 SEHNR and CDR2 FQNEAQ (reference sequence). Trimming cost V 5 bases and J 3 bases, with 14 bases left between them. The CDR3 sequence: CASSPAGAGYNEQFF. CDR3 DNA: TGTGCCAGCAGCCCCGCAGGGGCAGGCTACAATGAGCAGTTCTTC.

This clonotype appeared a few times. The J gene is TRBJ1-4, the V gene TRBV6-1; a weak D match, TRBD1 (6 bases). V lost 5 bases to trimming and J lost 3 bases, with 19 bases between them. From germline, CDR1 is MNHNS and CDR2 SASEGT. This CDR3 spans 17 amino acids. CDR3 sequence: CASSSPSGGGSNEKLFF. The CDR3 DNA follows: TGTGCCAGCAGTTCCCCTTCGGGTGGGGGCTCTAATGAAAAACTGTTTTTT.

This clonotype showed up many times. This chain connects TRBV20-1 to TRBJ2-7, with D perhaps assigned TRBD1 or TRBD2 (5 bases each). CDR1 DFQATT and CDR2 SNEGSKA come from the germline V gene (reference sequence). Trimming removed 1 base at V and 4 bases at J, with 14 bases between. The CDR3 is made up of 14 amino acids. The CDR3 DNA sequence: TGCAGTGCTAGAGGGAGCACCGGGGCTTACGAGCAGTACTTC. Translated, it gives CSARGSTGAYEQYF.

There are many counts of this clonotype. The chain has TRBV5-6 and TRBJ2-2; 7 bases match TRBD2. Germline CDR1 SGHDT, CDR2 YYEEEE. The CDR3 has 16 residues. J gave up 3 bases and V 6 bases, and 11 bases lay outside the gene matches. For the CDR3, the DNA is TGTGCCAGCATCCAATACCAGACTAGCCACACCGGGGAGCTGTTTTTT. The encoded protein is CASIQYQTSHTGELFF. Full variable domain (outside the CDR3, taken from reference TRBV5-6 and TRBJ2-2): DAGVTQSPTHLIKTRGQQVTLRCSPKSGHDTVSWYQQALGQGPQFIFQYYEEEERQRGNFPDRFSGHQFPNYSSELNVNALLLGDSALYLCASIQYQTSHTGELFFGEGSRLTVL.

This clonotype was recorded many times. This chain uses TRBV10-3 with TRBJ2-2, with a tentative D call TRBD2 (6 bases). The CDR3 is 14 residues long. Deletions cut 3 bases from V and 3 bases from J, with 8 bases between. The germline CDR1 and CDR2 sequences are ENHRY and SYGVKD. The CDR3 region has the DNA TGTGCCATCAGTGACCGGAGGGACACCGGGGAGCTGTTTTTT. The encoded protein is CAISDRRDTGELFF.

A few counts support this clonotype. The chain uses TRBV24-1 and TRBJ2-2; 8 bases align to TRBD2. This CDR3 region has 18 residues. The germline V gene encodes CDR1 KGHDR and CDR2 SFDVKD. The trim removed 1 base at V and 6 bases at J, leaving 12 bases unmatched. The chain's CDR3 is CATSDLGELAASPGELFF. The CDR3 nucleotides read TGTGCCACCAGTGATTTAGGGGAACTAGCGGCCTCCCCCGGGGAGCTGTTTTTT.

The rearrangement uses TRBV19 and TRBJ2-1, with 7 nucleotides matching TRBD2. The germline V gene encodes CDR1 LNHDA and CDR2 SQIVND (reference sequence). The length of the CDR3 is 14 residues. The J segment lost 7 bases and the V segment lost 6 bases, leaving 9 bases of the junction unmatched. CDR3 coding DNA: TGTGCCAGTAGCGACTGGGACTATCTTAATGAGCAGTTCTTC. Its translation: CASSDWDYLNEQFF.

The chain employs TRBV28 and TRBJ2-3, with D unresolved. This CDR3 is 12 amino acids long. V lost 9 bases and J 2 bases, leaving 9 bases between the germline ends. Germline values: CDR1 MDHEN, CDR2 SYDVKM. CDR3 sequence: CASRTFTDTQYF. CDR3 nucleotides: TGTGCCAGTAGAACCTTCACAGATACGCAGTATTTT. The full variable domain, in which reference TRBV28 and TRBJ2-3 provide the parts outside the CDR3, is DVKVTQSSRYLVKRTGEKVFLECVQDMDHENMFWYRQDPGLGLRLIYFSYDVKMKEKGDIPEGYSVSREKKERFSLILESASTNQTSMYLCASRTFTDTQYFGPGTRLTVL.

The V call is TRBV20-1, the J call TRBJ1-5, with D unresolved. V lost 3 bases, J lost 3 bases, and 9 bases lay in between. Per germline, CDR1 DFQATT and CDR2 SNEGSKA (reference sequence). CDR3 length equals 13 residues. Here the CDR3 DNA reads TGCAGTGCTAGTGACGTTAACAATCAGCCCCAGCATTTT. It yields the protein CSASDVNNQPQHF.

Ten or more counts support this clonotype. The chain uses TRBV2 and TRBJ2-3; 7 bases agree with TRBD1. Germline CDR1 and CDR2: SNHLY and FYNNEI. The J segment lost 4 bases and the V segment lost 6 bases, leaving 10 bases of the junction unmatched. This CDR3 is 15 amino acids long. CDR3 sequence reads: CASSEGQLSADTQYF. The CDR3, as DNA: TGTGCCAGCAGCGAGGGACAGTTGAGCGCAGATACGCAGTATTTT. The variable domain in full, completed from reference TRBV2 and TRBJ2-3, reads EPEVTQTPSHQVTQMGQEVILRCVPISNHLYFYWYRQILGQKVEFLVSFYNNEISEKSEIFDDQFSVERPDGSNFTLKIRSTKLEDSAMYFCASSEGQLSADTQYFGPGTRLTVL.

V and J are TRBV19 and TRBJ2-1, with D perhaps TRBD2 (6 bases). V was trimmed by 6 bases and J by 4 bases, leaving 16 bases between them. Germline assignment: CDR1 LNHDA and CDR2 SQIVND (reference sequence). The CDR3 covers 15 residues. The CDR3 loop is CASSPWRRAYNEQFF. CDR3 sequence (DNA): TGTGCCAGTAGCCCGTGGCGGAGGGCTTACAATGAGCAGTTCTTC.

CDR3 in DNA: TGCAGTGCTAGACCCATGGCGGGGGACTACGAGCAGTACTTC. Protein product: CSARPMAGDYEQYF. The chain combines TRBV20-1 with TRBJ2-7; 7 nucleotides agree with TRBD2. Losses at the gene ends were 2 bases for V and 3 bases for J; bases not matched to a gene: 7. Germline V gene data show CDR1 as DFQATT and CDR2 as SNEGSKA (reference sequence). CDR3 length equals 14 residues.

This clonotype was detected ten times or more. CDR3 in DNA: TGCAGTGCTAGAGATCAAAGAGGAGGGGATGAGCAGTTCTTC. Residues: CSARDQRGGDEQFF. V and J are TRBV20-1 and TRBJ2-1, with a possible D match to TRBD2 (6 bases). From germline, CDR1 is DFQATT and CDR2 SNEGSKA (reference sequence). CDR3 length: 14 amino acids. V lost 0 bases and J 8 bases, leaving 14 bases between the germline ends.

This clonotype was found a few times. The chain has TRBV3-1 and TRBJ2-1; the D gene is possibly TRBD2 (6 bases). The germline gives CDR1 LGHDT, CDR2 YNNKEL (reference sequence). The V and J ends lost 3 bases and 5 bases respectively, with 20 bases between them. CDR3 length: 17 amino acids. This CDR3 is CASSQILGTGDNNEQFF. The CDR3 region has the DNA TGTGCCAGCAGCCAGATACTTGGGACTGGAGATAACAATGAGCAGTTCTTC.

Many counts were recorded for this clonotype. This chain connects TRBV12-3 or TRBV12-4 to TRBJ2-1; 11 positions match TRBD2. The CDR3 is 18 amino acids. The V gene end was trimmed by 5 bases and the J gene end by 5 bases; junction bases not matched to a gene: 14. CDR3 sequence: CASSPLGEGLADNNEQFF. The CDR3 DNA follows: TGTGCCAGCAGTCCGTTAGGGGAGGGACTAGCGGACAACAATGAGCAGTTCTTC.

The genes are TRBV2 and TRBJ2-2; D is unclear. Germline V lookup: CDR1 SNHLY, CDR2 FYNNEI. V lost 4 bases and J 6 bases, leaving 0 bases between the germline ends. The CDR3 is made up of 10 amino acids. The CDR3 sequence is CASSAGELFF. The CDR3 nucleotides are TGTGCCAGCAGTGCCGGGGAGCTGTTTTTT.

The sample holds many counts of this clonotype. The chain combines TRBV2 with TRBJ2-7; D call uncertain. The V end lost 10 bases, the J end lost 2 bases, and 18 bases lay between the germline ends. In germline, CDR1 is SNHLY, CDR2 FYNNEI. This CDR3 spans 14 amino acids. The CDR3 region is CAITTDLSTYEQYF. The CDR3 nucleotides read TGTGCCATTACGACTGACCTTTCGACCTACGAGCAGTACTTC.

In this sample, this clonotype turned up a few times. This rearrangement joins TRBV20-1 to TRBJ2-2; unclear D gene. CDR1 and CDR2 from the germline V gene are DFQATT and SNEGSKA (reference sequence). With 6 bases removed from V and 3 bases from J, the gap between germline ends came to 17 bases. This CDR3 is built from 15 residues. Written as DNA, the CDR3 is TGCAGTGCCCTCGAACCCGGGTCTGACACCGGGGAGCTGTTTTTT. It encodes CSALEPGSDTGELFF.

Many counts were recorded for this clonotype. V usage is TRBV3-1 and J usage is TRBJ1-2; a possible D gene is TRBD1 (6 bases). V shed 4 bases and J shed 4 bases, with 16 bases lying between them. CDR3 length equals 15 residues. The germline V gene has CDR1 LGHDT and CDR2 YNNKEL (reference sequence). The CDR3 sequence is CASSPGGGAVYGYTF. The CDR3 bases are TGTGCCAGCAGCCCCGGCGGGGGCGCGGTCTATGGCTACACCTTC. Full variable domain (rest looked up from reference TRBV3-1 and TRBJ1-2): DTAVSQTPKYLVTQMGNDKSIKCEQNLGHDTMYWYKQDSKKFLKIMFSYNNKELIINETVPNRFSPKSPDKAHLNLHINSLELGDSAVYFCASSPGGGAVYGYTFGSGTRLTVV.

The chain is built from TRBV4-1 and TRBJ2-1; D uncertain. Per the germline V gene, CDR1 is MGHRA and CDR2 is YSYEKL. V gave up 0 bases and J gave up 4 bases, with 7 bases separating them. The CDR3 has 14 amino acids. This CDR3 reads CASSQDVWYNEQFF. The CDR3 coding sequence is TGCGCCAGCAGCCAAGATGTGTGGTACAATGAGCAGTTCTTC.